This TCR beta chain was obtained from a study of T cell clonality in common variable immunodeficiency. Aged roughly 8 to 70 years, CVID subjects averaged about 38 years old. Each donor provided roughly 4.5 to 8.5 ml of heparinized whole blood. The study, taken as a whole, reports: Common variable immunodeficiency TCR beta sequences reportedly had fewer deletions and N-nucleotide insertions. Patient heterogeneity in the CVID cohort limited correlations between repertoire features and clinical complications.

Regarding this clone: No antigen is known for it. The read terminates 3 residues before the CDR3 end, so the remaining end is supplied by the germline J gene.

Profiled with immunoSEQ multiplex PCR; TCRdb holds only in-frame clones, not every one. The sample holds 2,500 or so clones, and no clone turns up only once. Germline V gives CDR1 SNHLY, CDR2 FYNNEI. The germline V and J ends were trimmed by 4 bases and 4 bases, with 16 bases remaining between them. The CDR3 length is 15 residues. Sequenced: peripheral blood mononuclear cells. The receptor's source is a human donor with common variable immunodeficiency. This sequence joins TRBV2 and TRBJ1-2; tentative D call: TRBD1 (5 bases). Here the CDR3 reads CASSARQGDPYGYTF. The sequenced CDR3 bases are TGTGCCAGCAGTGCTAGGCAGGGTGATCCCTATGGC.